The 9 T cell receptor beta chains below were found in one sample sequenced in a study of human T cells and chemical hapten exposure. TCRdb re-derived calls from the RACE reads in MiXCR, one entry per CDR3 protein. The sample carries 95,000 to 150,000 distinct CDR3 sequences, around 11% recorded once. Time point specified: patch test 3, about 24 weeks after DPC sensitization. Treatment meaning: therapeutic diphenylcyclopropenone sensitization with weekly scalp DPC. The material sequenced was whole blood, taken in connection with sensitization to the hapten diphenylcyclopropenone (DPC). All receptors come from a woman aged 50 to 65 with alopecia areata. Some clones in this sample may be carry-over from other donors' samples.

This clonotype appeared a few times. The V call is TRBV7-2, the J call TRBJ1-2; 9 bases map to TRBD1. The CDR3 has 15 amino acids. Germline V lookup: CDR1 SGHTA, CDR2 FQGNSA. Trimming took 5 bases from V and 2 from J; bases not matched to a gene: 6. The CDR3 region has the DNA TGTGCCAGCAGCATTACAGGGGGCGCGAACTATGGCTACACCTTC. Translation: CASSITGGANYGYTF.

J is TRBJ1-1 and V is TRBV12-3 or TRBV12-4; D is unresolved. This CDR3 has 12 residues. With 1 base removed from V and 6 bases from J, the gap between germline ends came to 6 bases. The CDR3 DNA sequence: TGTGCCAGCAGTTTAGGGGCAGCTGAAGCTTTCTTT. Amino acid sequence: CASSLGAAEAFF.

This clonotype appeared a few times. The rearrangement joins TRBV5-1 to TRBJ2-5; D not resolved. From germline, CDR1 is SGHRS and CDR2 YFSETQ. The germline V and J ends were trimmed by 2 bases and 3 bases, with 8 bases remaining between them. This CDR3 region has 13 residues. The DNA of the CDR3 is TGCGCCAGCAGCTTAGGGAAAGAAGAGACCCAGTACTTC. Protein: CASSLGKEETQYF.

This clonotype has only a few counts. V is TRBV12-3 or TRBV12-4 and J is TRBJ2-7; D might be TRBD1 (6 bases). The CDR3 runs to 15 residues. Deletions cut 1 base from V and 3 bases from J, with 13 bases between. In DNA, the CDR3 is TGTGCCAGCAGTTTAGGGCAGGGGAACAGCTACGAGCAGTACTTC. It encodes CASSLGQGNSYEQYF.

This clonotype was recorded a few times. The chain uses TRBV27 and TRBJ2-7; 7 bases fit TRBD2. Germline values: CDR1 MNHEY, CDR2 SMNVEV (reference sequence). CDR3 size: 14 residues. Losses at the gene ends were 2 bases for V and 6 bases for J; bases not matched to a gene: 7. CDR3 amino acids: CASSLIATSLEQYF. Written as DNA, the CDR3 is TGTGCCAGCAGTTTAATAGCGACTAGCCTCGAGCAGTACTTC.

This clonotype came up a few times. The chain couples TRBV10-1 to TRBJ2-3; 9 positions match TRBD2. Germline trimming cut 6 bases from V and 6 bases from J; bases unmatched to any gene: 7. Germline CDR1 WNHNN, CDR2 SYGVQD (reference sequence). The CDR3 loop spans 14 amino acids. The CDR3: CASSLAGVTDTQYF. CDR3 DNA: TGCGCCAGCAGCTTAGCGGGAGTTACCGATACGCAGTATTTT.

V gene TRBV20-1 combines with J gene TRBJ1-6, with D tentatively TRBD1 (5 bases). This CDR3 has 16 residues. Germline V gives CDR1 DFQATT, CDR2 SNEGSKA (reference sequence). Trimming pared 2 bases from V and 9 bases from J, leaving 20 bases between. The DNA for the CDR3 is TGCAGTGCTAGACCACCGACAGTTCCTGGGGGTTCACCCCTCCACTTT. Protein sequence: CSARPPTVPGGSPLHF.

The rearrangement uses TRBV29-1 and TRBJ1-2; TRBD1 aligns across 8 bases. V shed 7 bases, J shed 5 bases, and the junction held 3 bases outside the gene matches. CDR1 and CDR2 from the germline V gene are SQVTM and ANQGSEA. The CDR3 runs to 11 residues. The CDR3, as DNA: TGCAGCGCCGGACAGGGTTATGGCTACACCTTC. Encoded protein: CSAGQGYGYTF.

The chain uses TRBV7-2 and TRBJ2-3, with 9 bases identical to TRBD2. The ends lost 4 bases at V and 2 bases at J; junction bases unmatched: 4. The CDR3 runs to 15 residues. Germline CDR1 SGHTA, CDR2 FQGNSA. For the CDR3, the DNA is TGTGCCAGCAGCTCTCAGCGGGGGGTCACAGATACGCAGTATTTT. It codes for CASSSQRGVTDTQYF.